This entry features one TCR beta chain sequence. These data belong to a study of blood T cell repertoires in COVID-19. Turning to the study itself: Some COVID-19 samples were acute and others convalescent; all came from the United States, Italy and Spain. In each case, the material was cDNA or gDNA derived from T cells, B-cell-depleted T cells, or PBMCs.

Repertoires were generated with immunoSEQ multiplex PCR, while TCRdb's copy carries only in-frame clones and drops some. Of a few hundred thousand clones detected, approximately 87% appear once; the ten largest clones hold 2.2%. The sequencing input was peripheral blood. The sequence was collected from a woman aged 45-65 years with acute or convalescent COVID-19.

In nucleotides, the CDR3 is TGTGCCAGCAGTGGAGACACCTACGAGCAGTACTTC. This encodes CASSGDTYEQYF. This chain uses TRBV2 with TRBJ2-7; D unclear. This CDR3 contains 12 residues. Germline V gene lookup returns CDR1 SNHLY and CDR2 FYNNEI. Trimming shortened V by 4 bases and J by 2 bases, and 6 bases separated the two germline ends.